This T cell receptor (beta chain) was identified in a study of T cells in Graves' hyperthyroidism and ophthalmopathy. Study-wide points: Blood shared most expanded thyroid clonotypes above 0.001.

CDR1 and CDR2 (germline): GTSNPN, SVGIG (reference sequence). CDR3 length: 16 residues. With 8 bases removed from V and 3 bases from J, the gap between germline ends came to 26 bases. RNA transcripts yielded amplified TCR beta CDR3 regions. First-round RT-PCR targeting the TCR CDR3 was performed with the HTBI primer set. TCRdb called the multiplex PCR reads again in MiXCR, with one record for every CDR3 protein. Of fewer than 900,000 distinct CDR3 sequences in the sample, roughly 17% are singletons; the top ten hold under 9.5%. The table lists this clonotype with many counts. As yet, its antigen is unknown. Newly diagnosed hyperthyroidism, duration under 2 months, in patients aged 18 to 65.

The sample comprised blood. The clonotype comes from a man between 18 and 35 years old with Graves' hyperthyroidism. The chain carries TRBV30 and TRBJ2-7; possibly TRBD2 for D (5 bases). The CDR3 region has the DNA TGTGCCGGTCTCTTAAAAGGGAGATCGATATTCTACGAGCAGTACTTC. Translated: CAGLLKGRSIFYEQYF.